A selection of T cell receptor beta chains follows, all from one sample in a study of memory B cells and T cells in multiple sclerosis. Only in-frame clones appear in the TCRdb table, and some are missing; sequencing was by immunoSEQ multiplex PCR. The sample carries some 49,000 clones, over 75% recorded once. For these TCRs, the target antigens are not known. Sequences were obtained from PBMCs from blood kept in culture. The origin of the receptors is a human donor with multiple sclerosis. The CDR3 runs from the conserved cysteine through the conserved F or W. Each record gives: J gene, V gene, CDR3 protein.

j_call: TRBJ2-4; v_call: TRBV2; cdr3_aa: CASKLAGSTLLAKNIQYF
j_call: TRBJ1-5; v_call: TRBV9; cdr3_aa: CASSKSLGQPQHF
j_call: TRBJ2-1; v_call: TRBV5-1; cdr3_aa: CASSLGRVGDEQFF
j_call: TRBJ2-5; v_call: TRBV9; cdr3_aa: CASSLGGPQETQYF
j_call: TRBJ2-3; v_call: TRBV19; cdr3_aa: CASSDRFGTDTQYF
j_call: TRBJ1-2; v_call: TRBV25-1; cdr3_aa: CASRDSSNYGYTF
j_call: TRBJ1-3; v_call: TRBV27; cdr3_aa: CASRDIFSGNTIYF
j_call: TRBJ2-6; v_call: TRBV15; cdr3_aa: CATSREAGEAWGANVLTF
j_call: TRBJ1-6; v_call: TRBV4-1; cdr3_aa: CASSQSGTGNSPLHF
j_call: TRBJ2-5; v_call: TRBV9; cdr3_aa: CASSVGIAGAQETQYF
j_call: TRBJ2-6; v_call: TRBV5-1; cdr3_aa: CASSLDGISGANVLTF
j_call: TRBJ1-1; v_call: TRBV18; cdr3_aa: CASSRGLESTEAFF
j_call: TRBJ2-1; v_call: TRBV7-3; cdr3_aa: CASSSMGNEQFF
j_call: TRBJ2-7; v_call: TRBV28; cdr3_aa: CASTSGGTSYEQYF
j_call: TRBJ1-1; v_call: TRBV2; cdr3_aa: CASSWTVNTEAFF
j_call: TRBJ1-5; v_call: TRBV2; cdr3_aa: CASIPTEPQHF
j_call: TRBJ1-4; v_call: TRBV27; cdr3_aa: CASSLASTGGIMNKLFF
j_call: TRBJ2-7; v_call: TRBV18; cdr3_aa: CASSLGKLEQYF
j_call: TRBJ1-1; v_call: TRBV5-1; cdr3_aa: CASSPETGGIGNTEAFF
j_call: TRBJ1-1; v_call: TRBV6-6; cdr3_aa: CAFRFRDKGLAGF
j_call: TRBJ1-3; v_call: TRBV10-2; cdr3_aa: CASGGTGSLLSGNTIYF
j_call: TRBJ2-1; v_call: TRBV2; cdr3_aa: CASRPGKLAGGAGSYNEQFF
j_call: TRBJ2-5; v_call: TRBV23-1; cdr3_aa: CASSQKDRVGGLAGYKETQYF
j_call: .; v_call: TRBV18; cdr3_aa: CASSPGRLSYEQYF
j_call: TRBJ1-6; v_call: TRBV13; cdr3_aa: CASSLKPSPLHF
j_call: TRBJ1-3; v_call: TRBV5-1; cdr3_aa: CASSSGAGGLSGNTIYF
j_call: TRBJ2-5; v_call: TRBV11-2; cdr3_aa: CASSLSLQETQYF
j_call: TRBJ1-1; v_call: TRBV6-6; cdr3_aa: CASRTDGVKAFF
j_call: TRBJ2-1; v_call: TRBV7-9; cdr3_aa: CASSLKTAPYNEQFF
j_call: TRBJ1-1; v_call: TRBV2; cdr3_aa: CASNPGQGLNTEAFF